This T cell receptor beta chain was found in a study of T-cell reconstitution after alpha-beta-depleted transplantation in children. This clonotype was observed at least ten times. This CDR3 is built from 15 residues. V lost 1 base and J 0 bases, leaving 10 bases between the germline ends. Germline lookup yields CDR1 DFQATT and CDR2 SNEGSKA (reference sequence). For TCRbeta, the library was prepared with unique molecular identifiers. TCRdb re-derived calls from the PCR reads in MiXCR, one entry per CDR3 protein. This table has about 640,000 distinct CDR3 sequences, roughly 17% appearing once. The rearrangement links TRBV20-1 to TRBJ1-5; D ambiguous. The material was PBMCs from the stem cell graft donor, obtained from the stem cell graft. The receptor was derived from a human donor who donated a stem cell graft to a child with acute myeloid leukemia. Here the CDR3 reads CSARVGSHSNQPQHF. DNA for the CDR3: TGCAGTGCTAGAGTGGGGAGCCATAGCAATCAGCCCCAGCATTTT.